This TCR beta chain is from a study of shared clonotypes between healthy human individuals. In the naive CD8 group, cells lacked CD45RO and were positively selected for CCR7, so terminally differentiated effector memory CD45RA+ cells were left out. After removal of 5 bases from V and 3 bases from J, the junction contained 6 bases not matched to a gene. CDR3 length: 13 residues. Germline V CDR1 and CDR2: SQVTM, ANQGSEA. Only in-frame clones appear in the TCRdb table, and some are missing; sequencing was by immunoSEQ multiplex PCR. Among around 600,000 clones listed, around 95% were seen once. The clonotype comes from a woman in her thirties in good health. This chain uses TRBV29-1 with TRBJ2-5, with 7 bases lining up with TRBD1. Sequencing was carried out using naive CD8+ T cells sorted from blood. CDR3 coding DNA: TGCAGCGTTCTACAGGGGCGTAAAGAGACCCAGTACTTC. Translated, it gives CSVLQGRKETQYF.